This T cell receptor beta chain is drawn from a study of shared clonotypes between healthy human individuals. Study-wide results and limits: Sampling used blood alone; tissue repertoires probably differ.

Losses at the gene ends were 3 bases for V and 6 bases for J; bases not matched to a gene: 9. This CDR3 contains 16 residues. Germline V gene sequence: CDR1 SGDLS, CDR2 YYNGEE. As regards this clone: Its target is unknown.

Profiled with immunoSEQ multiplex PCR; TCRdb holds only in-frame clones, not every one. Here the sample spans fewer than 3 million clones, under 95% being singletons. Sequenced: naive CD4+ T cells from PBMCs. The subset denotes: CD45RA+ positively selected. The clonotype comes from a man aged 18 to 30 in good health. Some clones in this sample may be carry-over from other donors' samples. The chain combines TRBV9 with TRBJ2-1; 10 nucleotides agree with TRBD1. CDR3 sequence: CASSARDRGRGNEQFF. For the CDR3, the DNA is TGTGCCAGCAGCGCCAGGGACAGGGGACGCGGCAATGAGCAGTTCTTC.